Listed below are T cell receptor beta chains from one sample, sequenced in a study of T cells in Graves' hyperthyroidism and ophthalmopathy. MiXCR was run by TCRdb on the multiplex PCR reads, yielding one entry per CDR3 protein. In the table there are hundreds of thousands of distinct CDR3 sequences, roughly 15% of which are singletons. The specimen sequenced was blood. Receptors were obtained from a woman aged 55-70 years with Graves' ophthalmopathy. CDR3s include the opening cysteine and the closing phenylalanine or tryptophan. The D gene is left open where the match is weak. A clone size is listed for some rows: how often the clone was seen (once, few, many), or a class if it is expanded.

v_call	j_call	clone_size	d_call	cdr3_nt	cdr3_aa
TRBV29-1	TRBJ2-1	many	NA	TGCAGCGTTGCGCCCCTACAGAGAAGAGACAATGAGCAGTTCTTC	CSVAPLQRRDNEQFF
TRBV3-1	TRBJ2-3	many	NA	TGTGCCAGCAGCCAAGGCCGCACAGATACGCAGTATTTT	CASSQGRTDTQYF
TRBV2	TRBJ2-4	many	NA	TGTGCCAGCAGCCGATCAGAAAGGCGGCAGGGCATTCAGTACTTC	CASSRSERRQGIQYF
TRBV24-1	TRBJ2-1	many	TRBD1	TGTGCCACCAGTGACCCTCCCGGGACAGCCCTTGGCGATGAGCAGTTCTTC	CATSDPPGTALGDEQFF
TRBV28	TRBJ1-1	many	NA	TGTGCCAGCAGTTTATGGCAGTCTTACACTGAAGCTTTCTTT	CASSLWQSYTEAFF
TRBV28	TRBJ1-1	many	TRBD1	TGTGCCAGCAGCTATACAGGGGGGAACACTGAAGCTTTCTTT	CASSYTGGNTEAFF
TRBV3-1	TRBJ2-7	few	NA	TGTGCCAGCAGCCAAGACGCGACCATCTACGAGCAGTACTTC	CASSQDATIYEQYF
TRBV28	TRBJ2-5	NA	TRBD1	TGTGCCAGCAGTTGGGGACAGGATAAGACCCAGTACTTC	CASSWGQDKTQYF
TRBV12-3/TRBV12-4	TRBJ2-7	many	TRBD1	TGTGCCAGCAGCCCGACAGGGTTGGAGTTCTACGAGCAGTACTTC	CASSPTGLEFYEQYF
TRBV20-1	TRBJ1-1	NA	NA	TGCAGTCCCCTGGGGGGGGGCATTACTGAAGCTTTCTTT	CSPLGGGITEAFF
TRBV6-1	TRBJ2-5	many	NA	TGTGCCAGCAGCCAGTTTGTCCAAGAGACCCAGTACTTC	CASSQFVQETQYF
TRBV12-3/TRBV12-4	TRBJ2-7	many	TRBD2	TGTGCCAGCAGTTTAAGAGCGGGAGTGAACGAGCAGTACTTC	CASSLRAGVNEQYF
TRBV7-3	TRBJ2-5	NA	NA	TGTGCCAGCAGCTTAGTTACTGAGACCCAGTACTTC	CASSLVTETQYF
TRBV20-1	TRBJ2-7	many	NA	TGCAGTGCTAAAAAAACCGGGGCCGGGGACGAGCAGTACTTC	CSAKKTGAGDEQYF
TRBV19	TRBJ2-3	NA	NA	TGTGCCAGTAGTATGCGCGGGACCGCAGATACGCAGTATTTT	CASSMRGTADTQYF
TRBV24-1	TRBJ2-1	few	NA	TGTGCCACCAGTGATTTGCCCGTAGATGAGCAGTTCTTC	CATSDLPVDEQFF
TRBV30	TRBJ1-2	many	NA	TGTGCCTGGACGGCATATTCAGGGGGCTACACCTTC	CAWTAYSGGYTF
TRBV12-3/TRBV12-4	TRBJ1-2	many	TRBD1	TGTGCCAGCAGATACGGACAGGGGGCTGGCTACACCTTC	CASRYGQGAGYTF
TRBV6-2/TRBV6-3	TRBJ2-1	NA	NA	TGTGCCAGCAGTTACGACCGGGGTTACTACAATGAGCAGTTCTTC	CASSYDRGYYNEQFF
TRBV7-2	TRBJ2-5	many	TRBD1	TGTGCCAGCAGCAGACAGGGGGCGCGGGAGACCCAGTACTTC	CASSRQGARETQYF
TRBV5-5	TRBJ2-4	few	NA	TGTGCCAGCAGCTTGCTTCGACAGGCCCAAAACATTCAGTACTTC	CASSLLRQAQNIQYF
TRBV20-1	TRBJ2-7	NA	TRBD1	TGCAGTGCTGGTTCCCGGGACAGTAAGACTAACGGGCCTCCCTACGAGCAGTACTTC	CSAGSRDSKTNGPPYEQYF
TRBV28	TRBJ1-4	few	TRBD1	TGTGCCAGCAGAATCCGGGACAGGGTTTCTAAACTGTTTTTT	CASRIRDRVSKLFF
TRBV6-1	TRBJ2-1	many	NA	TGTGCCAGCAGGAACCAGGACACCCTCCGGGGTGAGCAGTTCTTC	CASRNQDTLRGEQFF
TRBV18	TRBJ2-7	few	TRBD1	TGTGCCAGCTCATCCGGGACAGGGCACAGCTACGAGCAGTACTTC	CASSSGTGHSYEQYF
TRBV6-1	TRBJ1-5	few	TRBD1	TGTGCCAGCAGCACAGGGGACGTTCAGCCCCAGCATTTT	CASSTGDVQPQHF
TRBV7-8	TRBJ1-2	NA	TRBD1	TGTGCCAGCAGCCAAGCCAGGGACAGGGGTTGGTCCAGGACTAACTATGGCTACACCTTC	CASSQARDRGWSRTNYGYTF
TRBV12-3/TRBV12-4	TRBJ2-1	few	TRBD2	TGTGCCAGCAGTGGGGGAGCGGGAGTGGAGCAGTTCTTC	CASSGGAGVEQFF
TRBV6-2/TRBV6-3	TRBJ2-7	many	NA	TGTGCCAGCAGTTATCAGGGGCTCCACTACGAGCAGTACTTC	CASSYQGLHYEQYF
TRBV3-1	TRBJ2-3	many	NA	TGTGCCAGCAGCTCCATCCTCACAGATACGCAGTATTTT	CASSSILTDTQYF
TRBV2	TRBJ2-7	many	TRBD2	TGTGCCAGCACCGGGACTAGCTCCTACGAGCAGTACTTC	CASTGTSSYEQYF
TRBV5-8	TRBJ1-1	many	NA	TGTGCCAGCACCGATGGGGGACCTGGGTACACTGAAGCTTTCTTT	CASTDGGPGYTEAFF
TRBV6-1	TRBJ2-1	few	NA	TGTGCCAGCAGAGAATTACCGACAGGCGATAATGAGCAGTTCTTC	CASRELPTGDNEQFF
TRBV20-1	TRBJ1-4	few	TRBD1	TGCAGTGCTAGCTCAGGGGGACATGAAAAACTGTTTTTT	CSASSGGHEKLFF
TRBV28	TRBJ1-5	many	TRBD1	TGTGCCAGCAGTCCACAGGGGGGTGGCAATCAGCCCCAGCATTTT	CASSPQGGGNQPQHF
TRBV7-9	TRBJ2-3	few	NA	TGTGCCAGCAGCTTGATCGGGGCCGCCAATACGCAGTATTTT	CASSLIGAANTQYF
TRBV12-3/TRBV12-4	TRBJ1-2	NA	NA	TGTGCCAGCAGTCCGCCCAACAACTATGGCTGCACCTTC	CASSPPNNYGCTF
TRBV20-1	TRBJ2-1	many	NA	TGCAGTCCAAAACGGAGTGTCAATGAGCAGTTCTTC	CSPKRSVNEQFF
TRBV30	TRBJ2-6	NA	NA	TGTGCCTGGAGTGTAAAAGCCTCTGGGGCCAACGTCCTGACTTTC	CAWSVKASGANVLTF
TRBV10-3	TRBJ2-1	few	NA	TGTGCCATCAGTGAGCGGGTAGCGGAGTACAATGAGCAGTTCTTC	CAISERVAEYNEQFF
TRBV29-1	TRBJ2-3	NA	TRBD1	TGCAGCGCGAACAGGGGCCCAGATACGCAGTATTTT	CSANRGPDTQYF
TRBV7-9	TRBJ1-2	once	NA	TGTACCAGCAGCTTAGGCGGGGAGGGACGGGACGGCTACACCTTC	CTSSLGGEGRDGYTF
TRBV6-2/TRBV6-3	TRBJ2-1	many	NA	TGTGCCAGCAGTTACCGCGGGCAGGGCTCCTACAATGAGCAGTTCTTC	CASSYRGQGSYNEQFF
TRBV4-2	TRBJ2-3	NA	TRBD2	TGTGCCAGCAGCCAACAATCCCTAGCGGGAGACGCGGATACGCAGTATTTT	CASSQQSLAGDADTQYF
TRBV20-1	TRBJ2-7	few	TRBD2	TGCAGTGCTAGAGGGCCCCTCTCTAGCGGGACTACCTACGAGCAGTACTTC	CSARGPLSSGTTYEQYF
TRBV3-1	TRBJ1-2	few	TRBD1	TGTGCCAGCCTTGACGCAGGGGGCCGTGGCTACACCTTC	CASLDAGGRGYTF
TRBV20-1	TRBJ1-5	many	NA	TGCAGTGCTAGCACAGGGATAACCAATCAGCCCCAGCATTTT	CSASTGITNQPQHF
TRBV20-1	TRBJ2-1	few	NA	TGCAGTGCTAGAGTAGGACTGGTGAGCTCCTACAATGAGCAGTTCTTC	CSARVGLVSSYNEQFF